This paragraph covers one TCR beta chain sequence. With 6 bases removed from V and 3 bases from J, the gap between germline ends came to 11 bases. The CDR3 has 13 residues. This entry is derived from a study of blood T cell repertoires in COVID-19. Study background: Material from acute and convalescent COVID-19 was sourced from the United States, Italy and Spain. PBMCs, B-cell-depleted T cells, or T cells were the source of the cDNA or gDNA that made up the material.

The repertoire was sequenced with immunoSEQ multiplex PCR; TCRdb's copy has only in-frame clones and lacks some. The repertoire holds 100,000 to 150,000 clones, with roughly 88% as singletons. This chain joins TRBV12-3 or TRBV12-4 and TRBJ2-5, with D possibly matching TRBD1 (6 bases). The source material was peripheral blood. This clonotype was obtained from a man in his fifties with acute or convalescent COVID-19. The CDR3 DNA follows: TGTGCCAGCAGAAGATGGACAGAAGAGACCCAGTACTTC. Protein product: CASRRWTEETQYF.